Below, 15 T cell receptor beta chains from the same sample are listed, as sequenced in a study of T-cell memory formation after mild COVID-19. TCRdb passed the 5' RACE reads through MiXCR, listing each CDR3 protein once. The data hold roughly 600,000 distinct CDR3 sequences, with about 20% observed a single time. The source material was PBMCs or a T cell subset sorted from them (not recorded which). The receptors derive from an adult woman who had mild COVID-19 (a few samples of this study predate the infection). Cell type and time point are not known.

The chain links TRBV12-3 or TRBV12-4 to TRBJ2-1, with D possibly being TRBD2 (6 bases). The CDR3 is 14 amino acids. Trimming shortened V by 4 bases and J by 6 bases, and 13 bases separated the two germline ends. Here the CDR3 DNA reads TGTGCCAGCAGTTCGGGAGACCTGGTCAATGAGCAGTTCTTC. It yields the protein CASSSGDLVNEQFF.

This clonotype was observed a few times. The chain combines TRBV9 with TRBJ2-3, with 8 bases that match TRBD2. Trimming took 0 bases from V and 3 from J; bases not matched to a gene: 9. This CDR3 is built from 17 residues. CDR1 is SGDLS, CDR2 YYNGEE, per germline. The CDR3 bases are TGTGCCAGCAGCGTAGCGAGCGGGAGCCCAGGGACAGATACGCAGTATTTT. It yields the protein CASSVASGSPGTDTQYF.

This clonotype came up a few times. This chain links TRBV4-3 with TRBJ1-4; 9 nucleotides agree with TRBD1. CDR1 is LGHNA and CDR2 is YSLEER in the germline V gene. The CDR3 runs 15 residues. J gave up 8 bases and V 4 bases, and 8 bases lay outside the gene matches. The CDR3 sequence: CASSPGTGYGEKLFF. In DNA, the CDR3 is TGCGCCAGCAGCCCTGGGACAGGGTATGGCGAAAAACTGTTTTTT.

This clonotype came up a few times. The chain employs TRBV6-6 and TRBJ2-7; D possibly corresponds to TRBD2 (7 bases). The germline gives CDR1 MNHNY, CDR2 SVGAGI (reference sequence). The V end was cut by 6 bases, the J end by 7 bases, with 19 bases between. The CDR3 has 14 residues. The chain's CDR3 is CASSGGPRNAEQYF. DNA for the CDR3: TGTGCCAGCAGCGGGGGGCCCAGGAATGCGGAGCAGTACTTC.

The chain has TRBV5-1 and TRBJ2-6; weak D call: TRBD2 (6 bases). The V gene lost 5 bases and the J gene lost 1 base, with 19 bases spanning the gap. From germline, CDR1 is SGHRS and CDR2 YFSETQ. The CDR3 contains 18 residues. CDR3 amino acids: CASRVGLQSGSGANVLTF. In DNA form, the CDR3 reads TGCGCCAGCAGGGTAGGACTCCAAAGCGGGTCTGGGGCCAACGTCCTGACTTTC.

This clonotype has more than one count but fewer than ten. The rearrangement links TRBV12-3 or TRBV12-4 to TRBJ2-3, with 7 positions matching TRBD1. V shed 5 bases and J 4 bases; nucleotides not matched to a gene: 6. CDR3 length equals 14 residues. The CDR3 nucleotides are TGTGCCAGCAGTCCCGGGACAGTCGCAGATACGCAGTATTTT. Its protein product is CASSPGTVADTQYF.

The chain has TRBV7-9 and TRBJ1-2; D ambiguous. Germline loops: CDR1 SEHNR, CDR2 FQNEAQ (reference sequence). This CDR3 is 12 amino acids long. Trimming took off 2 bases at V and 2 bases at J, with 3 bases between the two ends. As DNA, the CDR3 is TGTGCCAGCAGCTTAAAGAACTATGGCTACACCTTC. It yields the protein CASSLKNYGYTF.

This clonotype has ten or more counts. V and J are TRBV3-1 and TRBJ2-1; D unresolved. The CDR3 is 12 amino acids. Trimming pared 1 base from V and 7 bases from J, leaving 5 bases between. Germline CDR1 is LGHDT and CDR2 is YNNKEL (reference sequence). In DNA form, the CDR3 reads TGTGCCAGCAGCCAAGTTGGAAATGAGCAGTTCTTC. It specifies CASSQVGNEQFF.

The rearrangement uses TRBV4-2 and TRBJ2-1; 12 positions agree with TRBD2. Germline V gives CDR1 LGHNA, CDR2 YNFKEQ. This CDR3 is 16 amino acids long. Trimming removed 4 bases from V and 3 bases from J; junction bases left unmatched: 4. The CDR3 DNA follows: TGTGCCAGCAGCCCACGGACTAGCGGGAACTACAATGAGCAGTTCTTC. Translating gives CASSPRTSGNYNEQFF.

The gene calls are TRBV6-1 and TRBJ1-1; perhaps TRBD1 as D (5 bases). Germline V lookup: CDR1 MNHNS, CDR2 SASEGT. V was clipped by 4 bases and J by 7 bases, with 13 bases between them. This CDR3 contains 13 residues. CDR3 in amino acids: CASSAAGGNEAFF. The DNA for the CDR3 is TGTGCCAGCAGTGCGGCGGGGGGGAATGAAGCTTTCTTT.

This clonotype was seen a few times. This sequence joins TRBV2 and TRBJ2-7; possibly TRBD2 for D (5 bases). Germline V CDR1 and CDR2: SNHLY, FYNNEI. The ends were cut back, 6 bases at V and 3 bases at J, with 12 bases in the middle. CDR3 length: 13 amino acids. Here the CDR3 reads CASRVGRDYEQYF. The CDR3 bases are TGTGCCAGCAGGGTAGGACGGGACTACGAGCAGTACTTC.

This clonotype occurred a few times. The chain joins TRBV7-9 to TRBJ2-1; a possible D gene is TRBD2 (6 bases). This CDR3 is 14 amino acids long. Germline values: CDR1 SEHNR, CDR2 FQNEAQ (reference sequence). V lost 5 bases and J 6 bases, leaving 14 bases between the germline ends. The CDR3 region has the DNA TGTGCCAGCAGCCCCGGGACTTTGGCCAATGAGCAGTTCTTC. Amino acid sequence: CASSPGTLANEQFF.

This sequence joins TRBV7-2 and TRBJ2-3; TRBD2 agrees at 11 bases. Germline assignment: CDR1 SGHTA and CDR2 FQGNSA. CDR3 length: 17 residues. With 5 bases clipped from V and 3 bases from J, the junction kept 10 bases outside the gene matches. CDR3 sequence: CASSHLGTSGATDTQYF. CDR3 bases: TGTGCCAGCAGCCATCTAGGGACTAGCGGAGCTACAGATACGCAGTATTTT. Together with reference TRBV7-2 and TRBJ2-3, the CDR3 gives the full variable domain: GAGVSQSPSNKVTEKGKDVELRCDPISGHTALYWYRQSLGQGLEFLIYFQGNSAPDKSGLPSDRFSAERTGGSVSTLTIQRTQQEDSAVYLCASSHLGTSGATDTQYFGPGTRLTVL.

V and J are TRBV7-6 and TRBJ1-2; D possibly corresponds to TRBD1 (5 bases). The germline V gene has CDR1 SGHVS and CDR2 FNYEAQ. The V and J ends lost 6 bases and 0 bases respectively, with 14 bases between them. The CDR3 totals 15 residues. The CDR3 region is CASSEEWGANYGYTF. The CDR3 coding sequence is TGTGCCAGCAGTGAGGAGTGGGGGGCTAACTATGGCTACACCTTC.

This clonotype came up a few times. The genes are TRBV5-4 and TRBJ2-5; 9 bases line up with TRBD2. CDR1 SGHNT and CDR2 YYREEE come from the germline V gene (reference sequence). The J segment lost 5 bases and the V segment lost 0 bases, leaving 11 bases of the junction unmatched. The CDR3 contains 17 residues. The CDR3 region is CASSLGTAGGGAETQYF. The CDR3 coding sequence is TGTGCCAGCAGCTTGGGGACTGCTGGCGGGGGGGCGGAGACCCAGTACTTC. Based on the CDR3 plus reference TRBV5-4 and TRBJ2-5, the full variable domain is ETGVTQSPTHLIKTRGQQVTLRCSSQSGHNTVSWYQQALGQGPQFIFQYYREEENGRGNFPPRFSGLQFPNYSSELNVNALELDDSALYLCASSLGTAGGGAETQYFGPGTRLLVL.